The sequence of this T cell receptor (beta chain) was determined in a study of cytomegalovirus exposure and HLA in healthy donors. Study outcomes and limitations: Most CMV-associated TCR beta chains were later found to appear HLA-restricted.

Primers: 60 Vbeta forward and 13 Jbeta reverse. Profiling relied on immunoSEQ multiplex PCR, and the TCRdb table lists in-frame clones only, not all of them. This sample has about 100,000 clones, with about 80% found just once. As regards this clone: Its antigen remains unknown.

V gave up 4 bases and J gave up 8 bases, with 18 bases separating them. CDR1 is MNHEY and CDR2 is SMNVEV in the germline V gene (reference sequence). The CDR3 totals 15 residues. The TCR originated in a man aged 30 to 39 in good health and CMV-seronegative. Sequenced material: PBMCs. This chain joins TRBV27 and TRBJ2-1; a weak D match, TRBD2 (5 bases). CDR3 bases: TGTGCCAGCAGTTCCCTTACTAGGCCATCTGATGAGCAGTTCTTC. Residues: CASSSLTRPSDEQFF.